The clone carrying this T cell receptor beta chain appeared a few times. The antigen remains undetermined. This sample stems from a study of T-cell memory formation after mild COVID-19. Whole-study results and caveats: Contracting clones from day 15 to 85 showed balanced CD4/CD8; later expanders favored CD4+. CM and EM subsets held most contracting CD4+ clones; EMRA held CD8+ ones. Researchers found some responding clones in pre-infection memory, a sign that cross-reactive memory joined.

Per the germline V gene, CDR1 is SGDLS and CDR2 is YYNGEE. The CDR3 is 15 residues long. V lost 1 base and J lost 5; bases outside the gene matches: 6. The authors produced TCR alpha and TCR beta cDNA libraries with sample barcodes and UMIs by 5'RACE using constant-segment primers. TCRdb reanalysed the 5' RACE reads using MiXCR and keeps one entry per CDR3 protein. The repertoire holds 350,000 or so distinct CDR3 sequences, with 10% to 15% as singletons. This chain joins TRBV9 and TRBJ2-4; 7 bases match TRBD1. The clonotype originates from a man aged 18-30 years who had mild COVID-19 (a few samples of this study predate the infection). Cell type and time point are not known. Sequencing used PBMCs or a T cell subset sorted from them (not recorded which). The CDR3 is CASSVTGTDQNIQYF. Written as DNA, the CDR3 is TGTGCCAGCAGCGTAACCGGGACAGACCAAAACATTCAGTACTTC.